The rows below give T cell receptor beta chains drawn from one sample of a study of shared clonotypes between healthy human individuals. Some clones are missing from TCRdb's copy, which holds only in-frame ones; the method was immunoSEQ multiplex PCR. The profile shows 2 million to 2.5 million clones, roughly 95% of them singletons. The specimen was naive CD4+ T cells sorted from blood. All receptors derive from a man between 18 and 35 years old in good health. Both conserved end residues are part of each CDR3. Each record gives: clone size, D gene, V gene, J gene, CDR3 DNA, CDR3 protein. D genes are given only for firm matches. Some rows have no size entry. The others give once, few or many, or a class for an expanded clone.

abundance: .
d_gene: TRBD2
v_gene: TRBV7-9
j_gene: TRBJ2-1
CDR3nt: TGTGCCAGCAGCAAACTAGCGGGAGGCCGTTACAATGAGCAGTTCTTC
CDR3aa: CASSKLAGGRYNEQFF

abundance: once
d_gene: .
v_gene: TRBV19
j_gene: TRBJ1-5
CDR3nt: TGTGCCAGTAGTAAGCTTTGGGTGGCGGAGGGTCAGCCCCAGCATTTT
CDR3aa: CASSKLWVAEGQPQHF

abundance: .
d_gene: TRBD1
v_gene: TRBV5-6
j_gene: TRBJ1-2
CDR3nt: TGTGCCAGCAGCTTGACTGGGACAGGCTATGGCTACACCTTC
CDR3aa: CASSLTGTGYGYTF

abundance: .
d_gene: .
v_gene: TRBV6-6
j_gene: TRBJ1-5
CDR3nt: TGTGCCAGCCATCTCCGGGACGACCCGCCGCAGCCCCAGCATTTT
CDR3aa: CASHLRDDPPQPQHF

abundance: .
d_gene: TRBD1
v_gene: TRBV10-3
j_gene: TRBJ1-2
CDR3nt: TGTGCCATCACCGACAGGGTAGAGGCTAACTATGGCTACACCTTC
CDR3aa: CAITDRVEANYGYTF

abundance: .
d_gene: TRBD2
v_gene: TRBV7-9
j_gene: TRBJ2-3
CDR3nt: TGTGCCAGCAGCCCTAGCGGGGGTAGTGGCCGGGATACGCAGTATTTT
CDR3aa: CASSPSGGSGRDTQYF

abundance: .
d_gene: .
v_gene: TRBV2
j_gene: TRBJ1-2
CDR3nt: TGTGCCAGCCCAACCTCGGATACGGGTATCAACTATGGCTACACCTTC
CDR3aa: CASPTSDTGINYGYTF

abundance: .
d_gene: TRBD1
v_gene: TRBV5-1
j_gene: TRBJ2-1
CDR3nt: TGCGCCAGCAGCTGGAACAGGGGCGGGTCCTACAATGAGCAGTTCTTC
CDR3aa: CASSWNRGGSYNEQFF

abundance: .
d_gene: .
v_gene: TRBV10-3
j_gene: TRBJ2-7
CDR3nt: TGTGCCATCAGTGCGACAGCCTCCTACGAGCAGTACTTC
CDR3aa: CAISATASYEQYF

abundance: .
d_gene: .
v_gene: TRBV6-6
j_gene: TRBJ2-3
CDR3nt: TGTGCCAGCAGTTACCCATGGAGGGACGATACGCAGTATTTT
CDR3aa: CASSYPWRDDTQYF